Shown below are 2 T cell receptor beta chains from a single sample sequenced in a study of blood T cell repertoires in COVID-19. The table came from immunoSEQ multiplex PCR; TCRdb's copy has only in-frame clones and leaves some out. The sample holds about 170,000 clones, approximately 82% seen once. The sequenced material came from PBMCs or T cells enriched from blood (not recorded which). The receptors were gathered from a woman aged 50 to 65 in a cohort exposed to, infected with or recovered from COVID-19 (not recorded which).

This chain links TRBV10-3 with TRBJ2-4; 7 bases agree with TRBD2. Germline values: CDR1 ENHRY, CDR2 SYGVKD. Trimming removed 11 bases from V and 2 bases from J; junction bases left unmatched: 12. This CDR3 is built from 15 residues. The CDR3: CAASGGDSTKNIQYF. CDR3 in DNA: TGTGCCGCGAGTGGGGGGGACTCAACCAAAAACATTCAGTACTTC.

The chain combines TRBV2 with TRBJ1-4; D is perhaps TRBD1 (6 bases). This CDR3 region has 19 residues. The germline V and J ends were trimmed by 8 bases and 0 bases, with 25 bases remaining between them. In germline, CDR1 is SNHLY, CDR2 FYNNEI. The CDR3 sequence: CASRERRQGRIATNEKLFF. The DNA of the CDR3 is TGTGCCAGCCGCGAGCGGCGCCAGGGGAGAATAGCAACTAATGAAAAACTGTTTTTT. Using reference TRBV2 and TRBJ1-4 for the parts outside the CDR3, the full variable domain is EPEVTQTPSHQVTQMGQEVILRCVPISNHLYFYWYRQILGQKVEFLVSFYNNEISEKSEIFDDQFSVERPDGSNFTLKIRSTKLEDSAMYFCASRERRQGRIATNEKLFFGSGTQLSVL.